The sequence of this T cell receptor (beta chain) was determined in a study of shared clonotypes between healthy human individuals. At the level of the study: The donor pool was made up of a couple of women and three men aged 18 to 49.

Regarding this clone: Its antigen is unknown.

This CDR3 is 15 amino acids long. Germline V gene data show CDR1 as MNHEY and CDR2 as SVGAGI. Trimming shortened V by 6 bases and J by 0 bases, and 12 bases separated the two germline ends. TCRdb's copy holds only in-frame clones and misses some; the assay was immunoSEQ multiplex PCR. The top ten clones hold 0.13% to 0.15% of a sample with a few million clones, around nine tenths of them seen once. General observations from the study: An expected dependence of interdonor clonotype sharing on sequencing depth was noted.

This rearrangement joins TRBV6-5 to TRBJ2-1; D call uncertain. The sequence derives from a man aged 18 to 35 in good health. Sequencing was done on a sample of naive CD4+ T cells sorted from blood. The subset here: CD45RA+ positively selected. CDR3 sequence reads: CASSQDASSYNEQFF. The CDR3 DNA reads as TGTGCCAGCAGCCAAGACGCAAGCTCCTACAATGAGCAGTTCTTC.